This T cell receptor beta chain was captured by sequencing in a study of cytomegalovirus exposure and HLA in healthy donors. A multiplex PCR was run with 60 Vbeta primers and 13 Jbeta primers. TCRdb's table, derived via immunoSEQ multiplex PCR, lists solely in-frame clones and lacks some. The sample includes 110,000 to 150,000 clones, around four fifths seen only once; the top ten take less than 4%. Germline V gene sequence: CDR1 SGHTA, CDR2 FQGNSA. The junction had 12 bases not matched to a gene; V was cut back by 5 bases and J by 1 base. The CDR3 totals 19 residues. The sample comprised PBMCs. This chain joins TRBV7-2 and TRBJ2-5; 14 bases are shared with TRBD2. This clonotype originated in a male donor in good health and CMV-seronegative. CDR3 in amino acids: CASSPGGGLAGASQETQYF. CDR3 nucleotides: TGTGCCAGCAGCCCGGGGGGGGGACTAGCGGGGGCCAGCCAAGAGACCCAGTACTTC.